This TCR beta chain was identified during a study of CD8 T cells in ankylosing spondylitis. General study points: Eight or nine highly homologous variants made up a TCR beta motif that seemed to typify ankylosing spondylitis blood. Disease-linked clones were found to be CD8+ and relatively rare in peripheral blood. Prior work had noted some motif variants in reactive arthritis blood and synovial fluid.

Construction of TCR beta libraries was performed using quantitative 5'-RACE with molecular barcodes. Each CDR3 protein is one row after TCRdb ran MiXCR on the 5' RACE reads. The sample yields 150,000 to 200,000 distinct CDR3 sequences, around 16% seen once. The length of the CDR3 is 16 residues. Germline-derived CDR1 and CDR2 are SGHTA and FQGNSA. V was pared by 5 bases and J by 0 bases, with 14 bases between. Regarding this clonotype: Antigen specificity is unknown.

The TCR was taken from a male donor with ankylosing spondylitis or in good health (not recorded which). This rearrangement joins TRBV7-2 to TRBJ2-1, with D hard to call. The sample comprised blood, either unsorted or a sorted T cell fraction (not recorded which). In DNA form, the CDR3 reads TGTGCCAGCAGCCCCCTACAGTTGAGCTCCTACAATGAGCAGTTCTTC. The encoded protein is CASSPLQLSSYNEQFF.